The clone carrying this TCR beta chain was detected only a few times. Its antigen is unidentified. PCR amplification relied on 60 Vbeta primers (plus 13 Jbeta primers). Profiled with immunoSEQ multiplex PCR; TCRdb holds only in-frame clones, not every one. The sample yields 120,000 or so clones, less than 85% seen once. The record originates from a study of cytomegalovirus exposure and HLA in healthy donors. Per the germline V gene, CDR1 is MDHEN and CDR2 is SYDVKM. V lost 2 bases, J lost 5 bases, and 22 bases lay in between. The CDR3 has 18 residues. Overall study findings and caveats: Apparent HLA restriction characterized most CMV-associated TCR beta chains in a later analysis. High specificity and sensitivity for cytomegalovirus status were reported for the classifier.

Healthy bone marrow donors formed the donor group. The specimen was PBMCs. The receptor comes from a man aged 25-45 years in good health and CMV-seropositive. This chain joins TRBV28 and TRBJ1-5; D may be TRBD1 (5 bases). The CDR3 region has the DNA TGTGCCAGCAGTTTAGGCCGCCTGGGGCGGGGTTGGGATCAGCCCCAGCATTTT. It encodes CASSLGRLGRGWDQPQHF. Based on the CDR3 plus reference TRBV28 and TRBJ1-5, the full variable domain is DVKVTQSSRYLVKRTGEKVFLECVQDMDHENMFWYRQDPGLGLRLIYFSYDVKMKEKGDIPEGYSVSREKKERFSLILESASTNQTSMYLCASSLGRLGRGWDQPQHFGDGTRLSIL.